These T cell receptor beta chains were read from a single sample in a study of T cell responses to AZD1222 COVID-19 vaccine. The data were produced by immunoSEQ multiplex PCR, yet TCRdb's version contains in-frame clones alone and is incomplete. The table has about 140,000 clones, approximately 88% seen once. Sequenced here: peripheral blood, sampled on day 0 of AZD1222 vaccination. The receptors originated from an adult in good health. Both conserved end residues are part of each CDR3. D genes are given only for firm matches. A row's size may be missing; if present it is once, few, many or a size class.

cdr3_nt,cdr3_aa,j_call,v_call,cdr3_length,clone_size,d_call
TGTGCCAGCAGCGTAAGGGCGTCGGTGAACACCGGGGAGCTGTTTTTT,CASSVRASVNTGELFF,TRBJ2-2,TRBV9,16,.,.
TGTGCCAGCAGCCCTGACTCGTCTTTGTCTCGGGGGCAGTACTTC,CASSPDSSLSRGQYF,TRBJ2-7,TRBV3-1/TRBV3-2,15,.,.
TGTGCCAGCAGCTTCGAGGAGAACACTGAAGCTTTCTTT,CASSFEENTEAFF,TRBJ1-1,TRBV7-6,13,.,.
TGTGCCAGCAGTTGGGGGGGGGACGGCTACACCTTC,CASSWGGDGYTF,TRBJ1-2,TRBV6-5,12,.,.
TGCAGCGTTGGGGCCCTACTTGAAGCTTTCTTT,CSVGALLEAFF,TRBJ1-1,TRBV29-1,11,.,.
TGTGCCAGCAGCTTGTACGCACGGAGCTCCTATGGCTACACCTTC,CASSLYARSSYGYTF,TRBJ1-2,TRBV5-4,15,once,.
TGTGCCAGCCTGGACAGACCGAACACTGAAGCTTTCTTT,CASLDRPNTEAFF,TRBJ1-1,TRBV12-3/TRBV12-4,13,.,.
TGTGCCAGCAGCTCCCCTGGGGTTTGGGAGGGTACTGAAGCTTTCTTT,CASSSPGVWEGTEAFF,TRBJ1-1,TRBV7-8,16,.,.
TGTGCCAGCTCCGTGAACACTGAAGCTTTCTTT,CASSVNTEAFF,TRBJ1-1,TRBV6-5,11,.,.
TGTGCCAGTAGTAATTTGGGACAGGGTTTTACCGGGGAGCTGTTTTTT,CASSNLGQGFTGELFF,TRBJ2-2,TRBV19,16,.,TRBD1
TGTGCCAGCAGCGCCGGGACAGGGACGGATAATTCACCCCTCCACTTT,CASSAGTGTDNSPLHF,TRBJ1-6,TRBV9,16,.,TRBD1
TGTGCCAGCAGCCCCGAAAGGGCAGGCTCTGGAAACACCATATATTTT,CASSPERAGSGNTIYF,TRBJ1-3,TRBV2,16,.,.
TGTGCCAGCAGCTCCCTCATGTCAGACACTGAAGCTTTCTTT,CASSSLMSDTEAFF,TRBJ1-1,TRBV7-9,14,.,.
TGTGCCAGCAGACCATCGGGACGGGAGGAACTGTTTTTT,CASRPSGREELFF,TRBJ1-4,TRBV28,13,once,.
TGTGCCAGCAGCGCCAGACAGCGACCTAATTCACCCCTCCACTTT,CASSARQRPNSPLHF,TRBJ1-6,TRBV9,15,once,.